A single sample is the source of the 4 T cell receptor beta chains below, sequenced in a study of tumor and adjacent non-tumor tissue in lung cancer. The library came from three nested PCR rounds adapted from ARM-PCR protocols. MiXCR, run by TCRdb on the multiplex PCR reads, gives a single entry per CDR3 protein. This sample has about 50,000 distinct CDR3 sequences, with about 70% found just once. No cell sorting was done before RNA was extracted from the tissue. More than 3 cm separated this lung sample from the edge of the tumor. The sequencing input was distant non-tumor lung tissue. The receptors shown here come from a woman aged 60-70 years with non-small cell lung cancer.

This clonotype has a count of ten or more. The rearrangement joins TRBV7-9 to TRBJ2-1; 8 positions match TRBD2. Germline trimming cut 2 bases from V and 7 bases from J; bases unmatched to any gene: 4. The CDR3 covers 14 residues. CDR1 is SEHNR and CDR2 is FQNEAQ in the germline V gene (reference sequence). The CDR3 is CASSLTGGRNEQFF. DNA of the CDR3: TGTGCCAGCAGCTTAACGGGAGGGAGAAATGAGCAGTTCTTC.

As concerns this clonotype: At one of its ends the junction is not consistent with the germline gene, which may arise from a read error. The chain has TRBV5-1 and TRBJ2-3, with TRBD2 identical over 7 bases. The CDR3 totals 16 residues. Germline CDR1 reads SGHRS; CDR2 reads YFSETQ. CDR3 in DNA: TGCGCCAGCAGGTCCAACTCGGCTAGCGGAGGGGATATGCAGTATTTT. Its protein is CASRSNSASGGDMQYF.

Comments on this clonotype: One end of the junction varies from germline; a read error may be responsible. The J gene is TRBJ2-5, the V gene TRBV7-8; D may match TRBD1 or TRBD2 (5 bases each). Germline loops: CDR1 SGHVS, CDR2 FQNEAQ. The CDR3 is 14 residues long. The CDR3 region has the DNA TGTGCCAGCAGCGTGGGGGACCACCGAGAGACCCAATACTTC. Translation: CASSVGDHRETQYF.

Details on this clonotype: This clone may be a read error of a much larger clone one base away. The V gene is TRBV28, the J gene TRBJ2-3; perhaps D is TRBD1 or TRBD2 (5 bases each). The length of the CDR3 is 13 residues. Germline V lookup: CDR1 MDHEN, CDR2 SYDVKM. The chain's CDR3 is CASQRDLTDTRYF. Written as DNA, the CDR3 is TGTGCCAGCCAAAGGGACCTCACAGATACGCGGTATTTT.